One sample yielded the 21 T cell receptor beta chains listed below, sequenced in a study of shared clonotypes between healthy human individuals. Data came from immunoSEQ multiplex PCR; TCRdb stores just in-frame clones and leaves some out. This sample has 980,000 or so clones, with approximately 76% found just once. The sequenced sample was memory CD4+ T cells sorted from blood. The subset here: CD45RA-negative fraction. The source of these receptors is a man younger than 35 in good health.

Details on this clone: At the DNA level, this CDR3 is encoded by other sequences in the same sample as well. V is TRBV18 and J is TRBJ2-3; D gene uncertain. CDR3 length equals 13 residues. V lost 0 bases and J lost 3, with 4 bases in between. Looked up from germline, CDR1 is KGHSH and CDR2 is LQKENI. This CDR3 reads CASSPPGTDTQYF. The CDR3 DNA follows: TGTGCCAGCTCACCACCAGGAACAGATACGCAGTATTTT.

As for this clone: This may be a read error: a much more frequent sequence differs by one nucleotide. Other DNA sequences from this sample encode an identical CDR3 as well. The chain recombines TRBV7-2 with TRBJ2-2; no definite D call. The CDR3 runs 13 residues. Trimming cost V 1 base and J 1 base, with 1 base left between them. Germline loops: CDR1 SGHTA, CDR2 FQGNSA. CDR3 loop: CASSLGNTGELFF. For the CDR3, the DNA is TGTGCCAGCAGCTTAGGGAACACCGGGGAGCTGTTTTTT.

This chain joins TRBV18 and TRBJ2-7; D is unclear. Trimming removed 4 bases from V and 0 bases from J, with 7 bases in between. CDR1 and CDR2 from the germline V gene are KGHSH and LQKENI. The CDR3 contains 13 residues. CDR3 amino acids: CASSLYSSYEQYF. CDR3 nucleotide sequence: TGTGCCAGCTCACTTTATAGCTCCTACGAGCAGTACTTC.

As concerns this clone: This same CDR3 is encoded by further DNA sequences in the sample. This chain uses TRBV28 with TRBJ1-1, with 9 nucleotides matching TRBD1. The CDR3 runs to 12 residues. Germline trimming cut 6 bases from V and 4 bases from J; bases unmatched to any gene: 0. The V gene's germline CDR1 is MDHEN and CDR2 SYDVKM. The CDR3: CASRTGGTEAFF. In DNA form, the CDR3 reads TGTGCCAGCAGGACAGGGGGCACTGAAGCTTTCTTT.

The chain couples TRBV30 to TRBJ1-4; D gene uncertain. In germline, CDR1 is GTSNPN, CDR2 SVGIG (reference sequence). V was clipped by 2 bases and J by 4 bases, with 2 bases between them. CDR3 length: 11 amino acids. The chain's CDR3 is CAWSNNEKLFF. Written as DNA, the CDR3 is TGTGCCTGGAGTAATAATGAAAAACTGTTTTTT. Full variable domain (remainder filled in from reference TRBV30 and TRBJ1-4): SQTIHQWPATLVQPVGSPLSLECTVEGTSNPNLYWYRQAAGRGLQLLFYSVGIGQISSEVPQNLSASRPQDRQFILSSKKLLLSDSGFYLCAWSNNEKLFFGSGTQLSVL.

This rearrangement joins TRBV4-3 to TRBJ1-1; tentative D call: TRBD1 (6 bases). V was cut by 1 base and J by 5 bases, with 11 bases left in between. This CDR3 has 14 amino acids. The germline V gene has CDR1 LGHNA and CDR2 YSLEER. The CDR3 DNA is TGCGCCAGCAGCCAAGGGTGGGACAAGACTGAAGCTTTCTTT. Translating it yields CASSQGWDKTEAFF.

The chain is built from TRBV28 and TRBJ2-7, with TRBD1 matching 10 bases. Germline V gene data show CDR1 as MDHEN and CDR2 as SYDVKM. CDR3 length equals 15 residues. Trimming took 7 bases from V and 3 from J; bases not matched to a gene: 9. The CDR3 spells CASTQPGQGIYEQYF. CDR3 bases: TGTGCCAGCACTCAGCCGGGACAGGGGATCTACGAGCAGTACTTC.

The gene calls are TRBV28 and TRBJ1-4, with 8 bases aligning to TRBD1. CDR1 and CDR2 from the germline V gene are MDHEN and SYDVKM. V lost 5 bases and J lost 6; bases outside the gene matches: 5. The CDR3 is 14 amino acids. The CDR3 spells CASSRTGYDEKLFF. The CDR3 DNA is TGTGCCAGCAGTAGGACAGGGTATGATGAAAAACTGTTTTTT. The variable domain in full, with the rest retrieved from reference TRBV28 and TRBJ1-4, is DVKVTQSSRYLVKRTGEKVFLECVQDMDHENMFWYRQDPGLGLRLIYFSYDVKMKEKGDIPEGYSVSREKKERFSLILESASTNQTSMYLCASSRTGYDEKLFFGSGTQLSVL.

CDR3 in DNA: TGTGCCAGCAGTTCAGGACAGGGGGCAGGGGAGACCCAGTACTTC. It encodes CASSSGQGAGETQYF. This sequence joins TRBV6-6 and TRBJ2-5, with 11 bases aligning to TRBD1. Germline values: CDR1 MNHNY, CDR2 SVGAGI (reference sequence). J gave up 5 bases and V 4 bases, and 6 bases lay outside the gene matches. CDR3 length: 15 amino acids.

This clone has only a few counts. The CDR3 DNA follows: TGTGCCAGCAGCGGATACAGGCCGGGACTTCTGACGAATGAGCAGTTCTTC. Translated: CASSGYRPGLLTNEQFF. V is TRBV7-9 and J is TRBJ2-1; D perhaps matches TRBD2 (6 bases). V was shortened by 5 bases and J by 7 bases, with 24 bases between the two germline ends. CDR3 length: 17 amino acids. Germline lookup yields CDR1 SEHNR and CDR2 FQNEAQ (reference sequence).

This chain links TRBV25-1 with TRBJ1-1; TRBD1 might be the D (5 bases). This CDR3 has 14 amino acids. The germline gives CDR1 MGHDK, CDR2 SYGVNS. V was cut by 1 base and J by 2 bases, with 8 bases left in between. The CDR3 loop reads CASSEWGVNTEAFF. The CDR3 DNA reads TGTGCCAGCAGTGAATGGGGGGTAAACACTGAAGCTTTCTTT.

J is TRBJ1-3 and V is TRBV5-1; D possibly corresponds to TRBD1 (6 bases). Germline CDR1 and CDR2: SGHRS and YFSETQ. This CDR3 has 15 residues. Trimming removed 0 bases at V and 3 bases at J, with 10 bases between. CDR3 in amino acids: CASSLVGGLGNTIYF. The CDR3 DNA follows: TGCGCCAGCAGCTTGGTTGGGGGGCTTGGAAACACCATATATTTT. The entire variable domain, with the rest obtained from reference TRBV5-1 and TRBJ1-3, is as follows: KAGVTQTPRYLIKTRGQQVTLSCSPISGHRSVSWYQQTPGQGLQFLFEYFSETQRNKGNFPGRFSGRQFSNSRSEMNVSTLELGDSALYLCASSLVGGLGNTIYFGEGSWLTVV.

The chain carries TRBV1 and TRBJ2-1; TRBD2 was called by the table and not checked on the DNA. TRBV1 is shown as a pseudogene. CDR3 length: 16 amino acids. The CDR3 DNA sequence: TGCACCAGCAGCCAAGATGGGACTAGCGTCTACAATGAGCAGTTCTTC. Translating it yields CTSSQDGTSVYNEQFF.

The CDR3 sequence is CATSRDPTDEQYF. In DNA form, the CDR3 reads TGTGCCACCAGCAGAGATCCCACGGACGAGCAGTACTTC. This chain connects TRBV15 to TRBJ2-7; D ambiguous. Trimming shortened V by 0 bases and J by 5 bases, and 8 bases separated the two germline ends. CDR1 and CDR2 from the germline V gene are LNHNV and YYDKDF (reference sequence). The CDR3 loop spans 13 amino acids.

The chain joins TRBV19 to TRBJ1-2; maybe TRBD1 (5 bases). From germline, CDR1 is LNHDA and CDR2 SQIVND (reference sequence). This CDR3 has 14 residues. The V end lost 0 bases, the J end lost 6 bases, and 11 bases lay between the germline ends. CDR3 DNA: TGTGCCAGTAGTATAGACAGGGCTCGTCATGGCTACACCTTC. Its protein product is CASSIDRARHGYTF.

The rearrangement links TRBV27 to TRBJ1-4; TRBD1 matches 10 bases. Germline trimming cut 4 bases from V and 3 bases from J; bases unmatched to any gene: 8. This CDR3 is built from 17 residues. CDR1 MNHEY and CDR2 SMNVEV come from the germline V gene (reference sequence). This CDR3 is CASSSDRGRTANEKLFF. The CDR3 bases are TGTGCCAGCAGTTCCGACAGGGGGCGGACAGCTAATGAAAAACTGTTTTTT.

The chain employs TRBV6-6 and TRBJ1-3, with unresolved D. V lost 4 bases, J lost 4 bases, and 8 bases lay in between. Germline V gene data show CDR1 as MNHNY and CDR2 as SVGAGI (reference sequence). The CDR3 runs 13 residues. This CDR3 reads CASSFPVGNTIYF. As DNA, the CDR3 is TGTGCCAGCAGTTTCCCGGTGGGAAACACCATATATTTT.

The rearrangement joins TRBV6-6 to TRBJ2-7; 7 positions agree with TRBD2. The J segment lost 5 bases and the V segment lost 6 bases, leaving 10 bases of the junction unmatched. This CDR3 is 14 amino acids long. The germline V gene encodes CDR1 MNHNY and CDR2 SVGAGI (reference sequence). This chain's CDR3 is CASSLRETLHEQYF. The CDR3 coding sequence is TGTGCCAGCAGCCTGCGGGAGACTCTCCACGAGCAGTACTTC.

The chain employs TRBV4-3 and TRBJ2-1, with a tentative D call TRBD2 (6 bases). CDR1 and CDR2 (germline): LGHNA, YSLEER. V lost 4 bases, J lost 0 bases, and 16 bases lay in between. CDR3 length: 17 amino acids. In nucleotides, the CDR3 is TGCGCCAGCAGCCGAGCAGCGGCGGGGAGCTCCTACAATGAGCAGTTCTTC. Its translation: CASSRAAAGSSYNEQFF.

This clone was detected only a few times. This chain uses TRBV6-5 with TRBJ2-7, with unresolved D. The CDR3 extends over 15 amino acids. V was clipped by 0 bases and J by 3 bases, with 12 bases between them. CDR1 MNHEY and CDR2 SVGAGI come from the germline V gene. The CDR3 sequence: CASSYSKSWGYEQYF. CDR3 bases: TGTGCCAGCAGTTACTCGAAGTCCTGGGGCTACGAGCAGTACTTC.

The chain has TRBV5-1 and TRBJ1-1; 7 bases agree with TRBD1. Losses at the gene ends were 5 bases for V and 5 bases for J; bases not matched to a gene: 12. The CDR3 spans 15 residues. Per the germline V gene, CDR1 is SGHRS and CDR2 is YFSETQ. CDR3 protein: CASSFLDRAGTEAFF. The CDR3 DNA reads TGCGCCAGCAGTTTCCTTGACAGGGCGGGGACTGAAGCTTTCTTT. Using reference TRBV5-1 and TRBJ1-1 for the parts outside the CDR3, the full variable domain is KAGVTQTPRYLIKTRGQQVTLSCSPISGHRSVSWYQQTPGQGLQFLFEYFSETQRNKGNFPGRFSGRQFSNSRSEMNVSTLELGDSALYLCASSFLDRAGTEAFFGQGTRLTVV.